One and the same sample provided the 6 T cell receptor beta chains below, sequenced in a study of OX40 agonist ivuxolimab in advanced cancers. Here immunoSEQ multiplex PCR was the method, and the copy in TCRdb shows in-frame clones only, minus some. The sample includes tens of thousands of clones, about 88% of them seen just once. The material sequenced was CD4+ or CD8+ T cells sorted from blood, taken in a trial of the OX40 agonist ivuxolimab. These receptors were taken from an adult with an advanced solid tumor such as melanoma, head and neck, liver or kidney cancer.

J is TRBJ2-3 and V is TRBV7-9, with 11 bases aligning to TRBD2. There are 16 residues in the CDR3. Germline-derived CDR1 and CDR2 are SEHNR and FQNEAQ (reference sequence). V shed 3 bases, J shed 4 bases, and the junction held 6 bases outside the gene matches. CDR3 DNA: TGTGCCAGCAGCTTTACTAGCGGGAGCGGAGCAGATACGCAGTATTTT. The encoded protein is CASSFTSGSGADTQYF.

The rearrangement uses TRBV5-1 and TRBJ2-7; TRBD2 aligns across 9 bases. The CDR3 loop spans 15 amino acids. CDR1 is SGHRS and CDR2 is YFSETQ in the germline V gene. V lost 5 bases to trimming and J lost 2 bases; unmatched junction nucleotides: 8. This chain's CDR3 is CASRLLAGATYEQYF. In nucleotides, the CDR3 is TGCGCCAGCAGACTCTTAGCGGGGGCTACCTACGAGCAGTACTTC. The entire variable domain, with the rest obtained from reference TRBV5-1 and TRBJ2-7, is as follows: KAGVTQTPRYLIKTRGQQVTLSCSPISGHRSVSWYQQTPGQGLQFLFEYFSETQRNKGNFPGRFSGRQFSNSRSEMNVSTLELGDSALYLCASRLLAGATYEQYFGPGTRLTVT.

The chain couples TRBV28 to TRBJ2-6; the D is unclear. V was trimmed by 2 bases and J by 5 bases, leaving 16 bases between them. Germline V gives CDR1 MDHEN, CDR2 SYDVKM. CDR3 size: 17 residues. The DNA for the CDR3 is TGTGCCAGCAGTTTACACACGACACAAAGTCGGGCCAACGTCCTGACTTTC. Residues: CASSLHTTQSRANVLTF.

J is TRBJ2-3 and V is TRBV7-2; D assignment may be TRBD1 or TRBD2 (6 bases each). V lost 4 bases and J 5 bases, leaving 16 bases between the germline ends. Germline V CDR1 and CDR2: SGHTA, FQGNSA. The CDR3 totals 15 residues. The CDR3 sequence: CASSSGGLGGDTQYF. CDR3 nucleotides: TGTGCCAGCAGCTCTGGGGGCTTGGGGGGAGATACGCAGTATTTT.

The rearrangement links TRBV2 to TRBJ2-3; 12 nucleotides match TRBD2. This CDR3 contains 15 residues. Germline loops: CDR1 SNHLY, CDR2 FYNNEI. V dropped 4 bases and J dropped 2; count of bases not matched to a gene: 1. The CDR3 loop is CASSGLAGVTDTQYF. The CDR3 nucleotides are TGTGCCAGCAGTGGACTAGCGGGGGTCACAGATACGCAGTATTTT.

The chain carries TRBV6-1 and TRBJ2-1, with D unclear. This CDR3 spans 12 amino acids. The ends were cut back, 7 bases at V and 9 bases at J, with 13 bases in the middle. Looked up from germline, CDR1 is MNHNS and CDR2 is SASEGT. Written as DNA, the CDR3 is TGTGCCAGCACTACGGACCTGGGTGAGCAGTTCTTC. As protein: CASTTDLGEQFF.